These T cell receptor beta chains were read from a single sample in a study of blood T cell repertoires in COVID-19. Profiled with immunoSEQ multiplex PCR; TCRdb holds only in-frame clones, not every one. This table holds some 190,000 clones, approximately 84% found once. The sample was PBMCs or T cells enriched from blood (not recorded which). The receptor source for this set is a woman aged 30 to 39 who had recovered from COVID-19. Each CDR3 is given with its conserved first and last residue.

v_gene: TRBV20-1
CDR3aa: CSAGESYSNQPQHF

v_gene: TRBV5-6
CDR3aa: CASSLPGLGETQYF

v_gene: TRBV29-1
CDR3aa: CSVASQGFGYTF

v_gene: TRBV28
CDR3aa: CASSPAGPQENIQYF

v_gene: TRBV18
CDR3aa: CASSPPSGWNTGELFF

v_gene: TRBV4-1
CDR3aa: CASSQVFPGGYGYTF

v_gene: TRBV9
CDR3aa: CASSAEQGTYNEQFF

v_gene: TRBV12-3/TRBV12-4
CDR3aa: CASSSGLNYGYTF

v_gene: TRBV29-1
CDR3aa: CSARPLQLREGYTF

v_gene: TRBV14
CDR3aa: CASSRPGLSPYSSYNEQFF

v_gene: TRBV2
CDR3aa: CASSEGWVAGGSADTQYF

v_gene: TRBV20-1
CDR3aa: CSASRLESSYNEQFF

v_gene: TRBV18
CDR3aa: CASTDTGTNEKLFF

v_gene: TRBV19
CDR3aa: CASSIVPGQAYYGYTF

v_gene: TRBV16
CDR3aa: CASSPNPRGMNTEAFF

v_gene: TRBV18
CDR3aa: CASSDTTGGVQPQHF

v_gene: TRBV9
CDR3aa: CASSPTSDYEQYF

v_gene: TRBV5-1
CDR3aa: CASSSGTSGQETQYF

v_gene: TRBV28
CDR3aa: CASSVSLDRAPGMWWWATNQPQHF

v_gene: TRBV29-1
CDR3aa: CSVDGLGPYSYNEQFF

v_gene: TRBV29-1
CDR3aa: CSLPDPTGDGNGYTF

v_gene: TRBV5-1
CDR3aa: CASSLDPGRAGTGELFF